These T cell receptor beta chains were read from a single sample in a study of T-cell reconstitution after alpha-beta-depleted transplantation in children. TCRdb passed the PCR reads through MiXCR, listing each CDR3 protein once. This table holds hundreds of thousands of distinct CDR3 sequences, 10% to 15% found once. Sequenced material: PBMCs, mostly from graft donor cells, taken 360 days after TCRalphabeta/CD19-depleted stem cell transplant. The receptors come from a male patient between 5 and 17 years old who had a stem cell transplant for acute myeloid leukemia, so the T cells may come from the graft donor. Both conserved end residues are part of each CDR3. Each record gives: CDR3 DNA, CDR3 protein, J gene, clone size, D gene, V gene. D genes are given only for firm matches. Not every row has a clone size; where given, it reads once, few, many or a size class.

CDR3 DNA: TGTGCCAGCGACCCCGTCGCTAGCGTGACCTACGAGCAGTACTTC
CDR3 protein: CASDPVASVTYEQYF
J gene: TRBJ2-7
clone size: few
D gene: NA
V gene: TRBV2

CDR3 DNA: TGCGCCAGCAGCTTGGAAGCGGGAGTGAGGACAGATACGCAGTATTTT
CDR3 protein: CASSLEAGVRTDTQYF
J gene: TRBJ2-3
clone size: few
D gene: TRBD2
V gene: TRBV5-1

CDR3 DNA: TGTGCCAGCAGCTTGGACTTTCTCACAGATACGCAGTATTTT
CDR3 protein: CASSLDFLTDTQYF
J gene: TRBJ2-3
clone size: few
D gene: NA
V gene: TRBV5-4

CDR3 DNA: TGCGCCAGCAAGGGAGCAGGGGGGACAGGGTCCTACAATGAGCAGTTCTTC
CDR3 protein: CASKGAGGTGSYNEQFF
J gene: TRBJ2-1
clone size: few
D gene: TRBD1
V gene: TRBV10-2

CDR3 DNA: TGCAGTGCTATTCAGGGACAGGGGGACGATGAGCAGTTCTTC
CDR3 protein: CSAIQGQGDDEQFF
J gene: TRBJ2-1
clone size: NA
D gene: TRBD1
V gene: TRBV20-1

CDR3 DNA: TGTGCCAGCAGTCCGGGGGGGACCGAGCAGTACTTC
CDR3 protein: CASSPGGTEQYF
J gene: TRBJ2-7
clone size: many
D gene: TRBD2
V gene: TRBV27

CDR3 DNA: TGCGCCAGCAGCCAACCACAGGGGATAGGGGCCAATGAGCAGTTCTTC
CDR3 protein: CASSQPQGIGANEQFF
J gene: TRBJ2-1
clone size: NA
D gene: TRBD1
V gene: TRBV4-3

CDR3 DNA: TGTGCCAGCAGCCGTTTGGGAGGCAGCACAGATACGCAGTATTTT
CDR3 protein: CASSRLGGSTDTQYF
J gene: TRBJ2-3
clone size: NA
D gene: NA
V gene: TRBV7-3

CDR3 DNA: TGTGCCACCAGTGGCACATACAGGGGAAGGGCCACAGATACGCAGTATTTT
CDR3 protein: CATSGTYRGRATDTQYF
J gene: TRBJ2-3
clone size: NA
D gene: TRBD1
V gene: TRBV24-1

CDR3 DNA: TGCAGTGCCTGGGGGTGGCGGGAGATCCTACCTCAAGAGACCCAGTACTTC
CDR3 protein: CSAWGWREILPQETQYF
J gene: TRBJ2-5
clone size: NA
D gene: TRBD2
V gene: TRBV20-1

CDR3 DNA: TGTGCCAGCAGCGCCCTTAGAGGAGCGGGGGCAGCTAGCACAGATACGCAGTATTTT
CDR3 protein: CASSALRGAGAASTDTQYF
J gene: TRBJ2-3
clone size: many
D gene: TRBD2
V gene: TRBV2

CDR3 DNA: TGCAGCACCCGGACTAGCGGGAGGGGAGAGCAGTACTTC
CDR3 protein: CSTRTSGRGEQYF
J gene: TRBJ2-7
clone size: NA
D gene: TRBD2
V gene: TRBV29-1

CDR3 DNA: TGTGCCAGCAGCTTCTACTCCGCGGGGGCGTCCGGGGAGCTGTTTTTT
CDR3 protein: CASSFYSAGASGELFF
J gene: TRBJ2-2
clone size: few
D gene: NA
V gene: TRBV11-2

CDR3 DNA: TGTGCCAGTAGTCCACTAGCGGGCTCGAACGAGCAGTACTTC
CDR3 protein: CASSPLAGSNEQYF
J gene: TRBJ2-7
clone size: few
D gene: TRBD2
V gene: TRBV19

CDR3 DNA: TGTGCCACCAGCAGTGGGGGGGGAGCCCCTTACGAGCAGTACTTC
CDR3 protein: CATSSGGGAPYEQYF
J gene: TRBJ2-7
clone size: few
D gene: TRBD2
V gene: TRBV15

CDR3 DNA: TGTGCCAGCAGCTTAGAGGGCAGGGGGCGGGTCACAGATACGCAGTATTTT
CDR3 protein: CASSLEGRGRVTDTQYF
J gene: TRBJ2-3
clone size: NA
D gene: TRBD1
V gene: TRBV11-2

CDR3 DNA: TGTGCCAGCAGTTACCTAAGGTACAATGAGCAGTTCTTC
CDR3 protein: CASSYLRYNEQFF
J gene: TRBJ2-1
clone size: many
D gene: NA
V gene: TRBV6-5

CDR3 DNA: TGTGCCAGCAGCCGGCCCCCGACTAGCGGGAGTTCACAAGAGACCCAGTACTTC
CDR3 protein: CASSRPPTSGSSQETQYF
J gene: TRBJ2-5
clone size: NA
D gene: TRBD2
V gene: TRBV11-2

CDR3 DNA: TGTGCCAGCAGTTACTCGAATAGTTTGCTTCGTCCGTACGAGCAGTACTTC
CDR3 protein: CASSYSNSLLRPYEQYF
J gene: TRBJ2-7
clone size: NA
D gene: NA
V gene: TRBV6-5

CDR3 DNA: TGTGCCAGCAGCCGAAGTACCGGGACTAGCATTATCAAAAGCACAGATACGCAGTATTTT
CDR3 protein: CASSRSTGTSIIKSTDTQYF
J gene: TRBJ2-3
clone size: NA
D gene: TRBD2
V gene: TRBV13

CDR3 DNA: TGTGCCAGCAGCGGACCAAGGCCGCCTAGCGGGTTCACAGATACGCAGTATTTT
CDR3 protein: CASSGPRPPSGFTDTQYF
J gene: TRBJ2-3
clone size: NA
D gene: TRBD2
V gene: TRBV28

CDR3 DNA: TGTGCCACCAGTGATTTGGCCCTTAGCACAGATACGCAGTATTTT
CDR3 protein: CATSDLALSTDTQYF
J gene: TRBJ2-3
clone size: few
D gene: NA
V gene: TRBV24-1

CDR3 DNA: TGCAGCGTGCGGACGGAGAGCTCTGGGGCCAACGTCCTGACTTTC
CDR3 protein: CSVRTESSGANVLTF
J gene: TRBJ2-6
clone size: few
D gene: NA
V gene: TRBV29-1

CDR3 DNA: TGCAGCGTTCTTCTTGGGGACACATATCAGCCCCAGCATTTT
CDR3 protein: CSVLLGDTYQPQHF
J gene: TRBJ1-5
clone size: many
D gene: NA
V gene: TRBV29-1

CDR3 DNA: TGTGCCAGCAGCTTGGGGCCGGTGGGGACTGAAGCTTTCTTT
CDR3 protein: CASSLGPVGTEAFF
J gene: TRBJ1-1
clone size: few
D gene: NA
V gene: TRBV5-6

CDR3 DNA: TGTGCCAGCAGTTTAACAGGGGAGGCGAATGAGCAGTTCTTC
CDR3 protein: CASSLTGEANEQFF
J gene: TRBJ2-1
clone size: NA
D gene: NA
V gene: TRBV12-3/TRBV12-4

CDR3 DNA: TGTGCCAGCAGCGTAGGGGTAACAGGGTCCTACGAGCAGTACTTC
CDR3 protein: CASSVGVTGSYEQYF
J gene: TRBJ2-7
clone size: many
D gene: NA
V gene: TRBV9

CDR3 DNA: TGTGCCAGCAGTCAGAGAGGGGCTGGGGCCAACGTCCTGACTTTC
CDR3 protein: CASSQRGAGANVLTF
J gene: TRBJ2-6
clone size: NA
D gene: NA
V gene: TRBV28

CDR3 DNA: TGTGCCAGCAGCCTATCGGGACAGGGCGATAATTCACCCCTCCACTTT
CDR3 protein: CASSLSGQGDNSPLHF
J gene: TRBJ1-6
clone size: few
D gene: TRBD1
V gene: TRBV13

CDR3 DNA: TGTGCCAGCAGTTACTCTAGGGGCAGGGAGGGTCCGAATTCACCCCTCCACTTT
CDR3 protein: CASSYSRGREGPNSPLHF
J gene: TRBJ1-6
clone size: NA
D gene: NA
V gene: TRBV6-2/TRBV6-3

CDR3 DNA: TGCAGCGTTGACACAAGCGGGATAAGGATTTACGAGCAGTACTTC
CDR3 protein: CSVDTSGIRIYEQYF
J gene: TRBJ2-7
clone size: many
D gene: TRBD2
V gene: TRBV29-1

CDR3 DNA: TGTGCCAGCAGCTTGGCAGGCGCAGTGAACACTGAAGCTTTCTTT
CDR3 protein: CASSLAGAVNTEAFF
J gene: TRBJ1-1
clone size: many
D gene: NA
V gene: TRBV5-5

CDR3 DNA: TGCGCCAGCAGCGCTGGGGGACAGGGCTACGAGCAGTACTTC
CDR3 protein: CASSAGGQGYEQYF
J gene: TRBJ2-7
clone size: many
D gene: TRBD1
V gene: TRBV5-1

CDR3 DNA: TGTGCCAGCTCACAACACCAGGGGAGGGATTCACCCCTCCACTTT
CDR3 protein: CASSQHQGRDSPLHF
J gene: TRBJ1-6
clone size: few
D gene: NA
V gene: TRBV18

CDR3 DNA: TGTGCCAGCAGCTTATATAGGGTTTCCTACAATGAGCAGTTCTTC
CDR3 protein: CASSLYRVSYNEQFF
J gene: TRBJ2-1
clone size: few
D gene: NA
V gene: TRBV7-2

CDR3 DNA: TGTGCCAGCAGCGTACTGACTAGCGGGAGAGCAGGTGAGCAGTTCTTC
CDR3 protein: CASSVLTSGRAGEQFF
J gene: TRBJ2-1
clone size: NA
D gene: TRBD2
V gene: TRBV9

CDR3 DNA: TGTGCCACCCCCTATATTCGCCGCCCGGAGGTCGTGATCTACAATGAGCAGTTCTTC
CDR3 protein: CATPYIRRPEVVIYNEQFF
J gene: TRBJ2-1
clone size: NA
D gene: NA
V gene: TRBV15

CDR3 DNA: TGCAGTGCCGCTAGCGGTAACACCGGGGAGCTGTTTTTT
CDR3 protein: CSAASGNTGELFF
J gene: TRBJ2-2
clone size: NA
D gene: TRBD2
V gene: TRBV20-1

CDR3 DNA: TGTGCCAGCAGGGCAGGGTACTACAATGAGCAGTTCTTC
CDR3 protein: CASRAGYYNEQFF
J gene: TRBJ2-1
clone size: many
D gene: NA
V gene: TRBV14

CDR3 DNA: TGTGCCAGCAGTTTCCCCGGACAGGCGGGGGGCTACGAGCAGTACTTC
CDR3 protein: CASSFPGQAGGYEQYF
J gene: TRBJ2-7
clone size: NA
D gene: NA
V gene: TRBV28

CDR3 DNA: TGTGCCAGCAGTTTATTGGGACAGGGGGCGACAGATACGCAGTATTTT
CDR3 protein: CASSLLGQGATDTQYF
J gene: TRBJ2-3
clone size: few
D gene: TRBD1
V gene: TRBV28

CDR3 DNA: TGCAGTGCTAGAGGTCAGCTCTCTGGGGCCAACGTCCTGACTTTC
CDR3 protein: CSARGQLSGANVLTF
J gene: TRBJ2-6
clone size: NA
D gene: NA
V gene: TRBV20-1

CDR3 DNA: TGTGCCAGCAGGATTCACAGGGAAGGGAATCAGCCCCAGCATTTT
CDR3 protein: CASRIHREGNQPQHF
J gene: TRBJ1-5
clone size: many
D gene: NA
V gene: TRBV28

CDR3 DNA: TGTGCCAGCAGCTGGGAGGGGACAGGGGGCCGTACGGAGCAGTTCTTC
CDR3 protein: CASSWEGTGGRTEQFF
J gene: TRBJ2-1
clone size: NA
D gene: TRBD1
V gene: TRBV5-6

CDR3 DNA: TGTGCCAGCAGTCGACCTGGACAGGCAGCCGAGCAGTACTTC
CDR3 protein: CASSRPGQAAEQYF
J gene: TRBJ2-7
clone size: NA
D gene: TRBD1
V gene: TRBV28

CDR3 DNA: TGCAGCGTTGTGGGGGGACGAGGCCTCGTCGCAGATACGCAGTATTTT
CDR3 protein: CSVVGGRGLVADTQYF
J gene: TRBJ2-3
clone size: NA
D gene: NA
V gene: TRBV29-1

CDR3 DNA: TGTGCCATCAGTGAGTCGCCCGTTCGCGGCTGGCGGGAGCTCAGCACAGATACGCAGTATTTT
CDR3 protein: CAISESPVRGWRELSTDTQYF
J gene: TRBJ2-3
clone size: many
D gene: TRBD2
V gene: TRBV10-3

CDR3 DNA: TGTGCCAGCAGCTTAGAGGCAGGCTACAATCAGCCCCAGCATTTT
CDR3 protein: CASSLEAGYNQPQHF
J gene: TRBJ1-5
clone size: NA
D gene: NA
V gene: TRBV7-2

CDR3 DNA: TGTGCCAGCAGCCTTAGCGGCTATACGCAGTATTTT
CDR3 protein: CASSLSGYTQYF
J gene: TRBJ2-3
clone size: NA
D gene: NA
V gene: TRBV27

CDR3 DNA: TGCAGTGCGCGGACAGCGTACATGAACACTGAAGCTTTCTTT
CDR3 protein: CSARTAYMNTEAFF
J gene: TRBJ1-1
clone size: few
D gene: NA
V gene: TRBV20-1

CDR3 DNA: TGCGCCAGCAGCCAAGGACTAGCGGAGGGGGATACGCAGTATTTT
CDR3 protein: CASSQGLAEGDTQYF
J gene: TRBJ2-3
clone size: NA
D gene: TRBD2
V gene: TRBV4-3

CDR3 DNA: TGCAGTGTTAGAGATTGGTTAACCTACGAGCAGTACTTC
CDR3 protein: CSVRDWLTYEQYF
J gene: TRBJ2-7
clone size: NA
D gene: NA
V gene: TRBV20-1